Following are 24 T cell receptor beta chains from one sample sequenced in a study of blood T cell repertoires in COVID-19. Some clones are missing from TCRdb's copy, which holds only in-frame ones; the method was immunoSEQ multiplex PCR. The sample carries under 100,000 clones, about four fifths recorded once. The specimen was peripheral blood. These receptor sequences come from a woman of 80 years or more with active or convalescent COVID-19.

This chain links TRBV10-3 with TRBJ2-2; 9 bases agree with TRBD2. The CDR3 extends over 17 amino acids. The V segment lost 3 bases and the J segment 6 bases; nucleotides outside the gene matches: 11. Looked up from germline, CDR1 is ENHRY and CDR2 is SYGVKD. Here the CDR3 DNA reads TGTGCCATCAGTGAAGGGGCTAGCGGGGTTTTACCCGGGGAGCTGTTTTTT. Amino acid sequence: CAISEGASGVLPGELFF.

This sequence joins TRBV19 and TRBJ1-4; D uncertain. The CDR3 covers 15 residues. Germline V gene data show CDR1 as LNHDA and CDR2 as SQIVND (reference sequence). The germline V and J ends were trimmed by 2 bases and 3 bases, with 10 bases remaining between them. The CDR3 loop reads CASSIRRGSNEKLFF. In DNA, the CDR3 is TGTGCCAGTAGTATAAGACGGGGATCTAATGAAAAACTGTTTTTT.

In this sample, this clone is medium-sized (0.01 to 0.1%). V is TRBV19 and J is TRBJ2-3; maybe TRBD1 (5 bases). Trimming stripped 0 bases from V and 4 bases from J, with 11 bases between. The CDR3 sequence is 15 residues long. Germline CDR1 and CDR2: LNHDA and SQIVND (reference sequence). The CDR3 reads CASSIDESGSDTQYF. CDR3 nucleotide sequence: TGTGCCAGTAGTATAGACGAATCAGGGTCAGATACGCAGTATTTT.

The J gene is TRBJ1-2, the V gene TRBV19; maybe TRBD1 (6 bases). Trimming removed 9 bases at V and 5 bases at J, with 13 bases between. CDR1 and CDR2 from the germline V gene are LNHDA and SQIVND (reference sequence). The CDR3 spans 12 residues. CDR3 nucleotides: TGTGCCAGCAAACAGGGAGATTATGGCTACACCTTC. Protein product: CASKQGDYGYTF.

V usage is TRBV4-2 and J usage is TRBJ1-3; D gene unclear. In germline, CDR1 is LGHNA, CDR2 YNFKEQ. Trimming took 2 bases from V and 0 from J, leaving 8 bases between them. The CDR3 consists of 15 residues. CDR3 in amino acids: CASSQRQDSGNTIYF. In DNA, the CDR3 is TGTGCCAGCAGCCAACGTCAGGACTCTGGAAACACCATATATTTT.

The CDR3 loop reads CSAGETQYF. The CDR3 DNA follows: TGCAGCGCCGGGGAGACCCAGTACTTC. The rearrangement joins TRBV20-1 to TRBJ2-5; D is unclear. Germline CDR1 reads DFQATT; CDR2 reads SNEGSKA (reference sequence). The CDR3 sequence is 9 residues long.

The chain joins TRBV28 to TRBJ2-4, with 9 nucleotides matching TRBD1. CDR3 length equals 17 residues. Germline V lookup: CDR1 MDHEN, CDR2 SYDVKM. Trimming at V came to 2 bases and at J to 0 bases, leaving 5 bases not matched to a gene. The CDR3 here is CASSLRGQGLAKNIQYF. CDR3 DNA: TGTGCCAGCAGTTTACGGGGACAGGGATTAGCCAAAAACATTCAGTACTTC.

The rearrangement joins TRBV18 to TRBJ2-5; a weak D match, TRBD1 (5 bases). This CDR3 comprises 13 residues. V was pared by 6 bases and J by 8 bases, with 16 bases between. From germline, CDR1 is KGHSH and CDR2 LQKENI. This CDR3 reads CASSPDQGTTQYF. DNA of the CDR3: TGTGCCAGCTCCCCTGATCAGGGTACTACCCAGTACTTC. Full variable domain (rest looked up from reference TRBV18 and TRBJ2-5): NAGVMQNPRHLVRRRGQEARLRCSPMKGHSHVYWYRQLPEEGLKFMVYLQKENIIDESGMPKERFSAEFPKEGPSILRIQQVVRGDSAAYFCASSPDQGTTQYFGPGTRLLVL.

CDR3 in amino acids: CASSLIAGSGTQYF. CDR3 sequence (DNA): TGTGCCAGCAGTTTAATAGCGGGGAGTGGGACCCAGTACTTC. The V gene is TRBV28, the J gene TRBJ2-5, with 8 nucleotides matching TRBD2. The CDR3 extends over 14 amino acids. V lost 2 bases to trimming and J lost 7 bases; unmatched junction nucleotides: 6. Germline CDR1 reads MDHEN; CDR2 reads SYDVKM.

J is TRBJ2-7 and V is TRBV11-2, with a weak D call TRBD1 (6 bases). The CDR3 is 17 amino acids. V lost 4 bases and J 3 bases, leaving 22 bases between the germline ends. Looked up from germline, CDR1 is SGHAT and CDR2 is FQNNGV. The CDR3 loop is CASSSLNGQPGSYEQYF. CDR3 nucleotides: TGTGCCAGCAGCTCGTTGAATGGACAGCCGGGGAGCTACGAGCAGTACTTC. Full variable domain (missing parts from reference TRBV11-2 and TRBJ2-7): EAGVAQSPRYKIIEKRQSVAFWCNPISGHATLYWYQQILGQGPKLLIQFQNNGVVDDSQLPKDRFSAERLKGVDSTLKIQPAKLEDSAVYLCASSSLNGQPGSYEQYFGPGTRLTVT.

This clone was observed a few times. This chain links TRBV18 with TRBJ2-7, with D possibly TRBD1 on 6 matching bases. Germline lookup yields CDR1 KGHSH and CDR2 LQKENI. V dropped 4 bases and J dropped 3 bases, with 10 bases sitting between them. The CDR3 loop spans 13 amino acids. This chain's CDR3 is CASSQGVLYEQYF. The DNA for the CDR3 is TGTGCCAGCTCACAGGGGGTCCTCTACGAGCAGTACTTC.

The chain recombines TRBV11-3 with TRBJ2-5, with 11 bases fitting TRBD2. The V and J ends lost 3 bases and 4 bases, in that order; junction bases with no gene match: 1. The CDR3 is 14 residues long. CDR1 is SGHNT, CDR2 YENEEA, per germline. In DNA form, the CDR3 reads TGTGCCAGCAGCTTGACTAGCGGGGCAGAGACCCAGTACTTC. Residues: CASSLTSGAETQYF.

The CDR3 reads CAIGGRQELGGYTF. For the CDR3, the DNA is TGTGCCATCGGAGGAAGACAGGAGCTTGGTGGCTACACCTTC. The chain is built from TRBV10-3 and TRBJ1-2, with D possibly TRBD1 on 6 matching bases. The CDR3 sequence is 14 residues long. Trimming took off 8 bases at V and 7 bases at J, with 20 bases between the two ends. In germline, CDR1 is ENHRY, CDR2 SYGVKD.

This chain uses TRBV12-3 or TRBV12-4 with TRBJ1-1; no firm D call. V lost 5 bases and J 7 bases, leaving 14 bases between the germline ends. The CDR3 has 13 amino acids. The CDR3 here is CASSITPSYEAFF. The CDR3, as DNA: TGTGCCAGCAGTATCACACCGTCATATGAAGCTTTCTTT.

DNA for the CDR3: TGTGCCAGCAGGGGACAGGGGGGGTACGAGCAGTACTTC. Its protein product is CASRGQGGYEQYF. The J gene is TRBJ2-7, the V gene TRBV6-5; 11 nucleotides line up with TRBD1. Trimming took 6 bases from V and 4 from J; bases not matched to a gene: 2. There are 13 residues in the CDR3. The germline V gene encodes CDR1 MNHEY and CDR2 SVGAGI.

The chain couples TRBV7-3 to TRBJ2-2, with D maybe TRBD1 (6 bases). Germline-derived CDR1 and CDR2 are SGHTA and FQGTGA. The V end lost 6 bases, the J end lost 0 bases, and 14 bases lay between the germline ends. The CDR3 contains 16 residues. The CDR3 nucleotides read TGTGCCAGCAGTCTTCAGGGGCCCTCGAACACCGGGGAGCTGTTTTTT. Translated: CASSLQGPSNTGELFF.

In this sample, this clone turned up once. CDR3 region: CASSEEGTGRDEQFF. CDR3 in DNA: TGTGCCAGCAGTGAAGAGGGGACAGGGCGGGATGAGCAGTTCTTC. This sequence joins TRBV25-1 and TRBJ2-1, with TRBD1 matching over 9 bases. V trimming: 2 bases; J trimming: 8 bases; junction bases outside the gene matches: 7. Germline CDR1 is MGHDK and CDR2 is SYGVNS. The CDR3 covers 15 residues. The full variable domain, its missing parts supplied by reference TRBV25-1 and TRBJ2-1, is EADIYQTPRYLVIGTGKKITLECSQTMGHDKMYWYQQDPGMELHLIHYSYGVNSTEKGDLSSESTVSRIRTEHFPLTLESARPSHTSQYLCASSEEGTGRDEQFFGPGTRLTVL.

This clone was observed at least ten times. This chain connects TRBV6-1 to TRBJ2-7; a possible D gene is TRBD1 (6 bases). Germline values: CDR1 MNHNS, CDR2 SASEGT. Trimming took off 10 bases at V and 1 base at J, with 17 bases between the two ends. This CDR3 has 14 residues. The CDR3 loop reads CAIRGTPRSYEQYF. CDR3 in DNA: TGTGCCATCAGAGGGACACCGCGATCCTACGAGCAGTACTTC.

This clone was observed a handful of times. The rearrangement links TRBV6-5 to TRBJ1-3; D may be TRBD1 (5 bases). From germline, CDR1 is MNHEY and CDR2 SVGAGI. V was clipped by 0 bases and J by 2 bases, with 8 bases between them. This CDR3 comprises 15 residues. The CDR3, as DNA: TGTGCCAGCAGTTACTCGGGGGGGGCTGGAAACACCATATATTTT. Its protein is CASSYSGGAGNTIYF.

This clone was found once. The CDR3, as DNA: TGTGCCAGCTCACCACGGGACAGGGTCAATCAGCCCCAGCATTTT. Protein product: CASSPRDRVNQPQHF. The chain joins TRBV18 to TRBJ1-5; the match to TRBD1 covers 9 bases. Looked up from germline, CDR1 is KGHSH and CDR2 is LQKENI. The CDR3 runs to 15 residues. The V and J ends lost 1 base and 3 bases, in that order; junction bases with no gene match: 1.

This chain links TRBV3-1 (or the pseudogene TRBV3-2) with TRBJ2-1; 14 bases map to TRBD2. V was pared by 0 bases and J by 4 bases, with 5 bases of the junction left unmatched. The germline gives CDR1 LGHDT, CDR2 YNNKEL (reference sequence). The CDR3 sequence is 18 residues long. In DNA form, the CDR3 reads TGTGCCAGCAGCCAAGATCGACTAGCGGGGGGGCTTTACAATGAGCAGTTCTTC. Its protein product is CASSQDRLAGGLYNEQFF.

This chain joins TRBV11-2 and TRBJ2-2, with a possible D match to TRBD1 (5 bases). The CDR3 runs to 14 residues. CDR1 SGHAT and CDR2 FQNNGV come from the germline V gene. V was shortened by 5 bases and J by 5 bases, with 12 bases between the two germline ends. This CDR3 reads CASSLGSGTGELFF. The CDR3 DNA follows: TGTGCCAGCAGCCTAGGGTCAGGGACCGGGGAGCTGTTTTTT.

Points on this clone: A junction boundary mismatches the germline segment, possibly from a read error. The chain is built from TRBV9 and TRBJ1-4; a possible D gene is TRBD1 (6 bases). CDR1 SGDLS and CDR2 YYNGEE come from the germline V gene. The CDR3 consists of 16 residues. The CDR3 region has the DNA TGTGCCAGCAGCGTAGGCATCAGGGGAACTGATGAAAAACTGTTTTTT. This sequence encodes CASSVGIRGTDEKLFF. Drawing the rest from reference TRBV9 and TRBJ1-4, the complete variable domain is DSGVTQTPKHLITATGQRVTLRCSPRSGDLSVYWYQQSLDQGLQFLIQYYNGEERAKGNILERFSAQQFPDLHSELNLSSLELGDSALYFCASSVGIRGTDEKLFFGSGTQLSVL.

This clone was recorded at least ten times. The V and J genes are TRBV5-1 and TRBJ1-6; the D is unclear. Germline V gene lookup returns CDR1 SGHRS and CDR2 YFSETQ. There are 13 residues in the CDR3. V dropped 4 bases and J dropped 10 bases, with 12 bases sitting between them. The CDR3 sequence is CASSLVFGSPLHF. DNA for the CDR3: TGCGCCAGCAGCCTCGTGTTTGGCTCACCCCTCCACTTT.